The source of this T cell receptor (beta chain) is a study of cytomegalovirus exposure and HLA in healthy donors. Across the whole study: Around 83% of around 400 genotyped donors fell in the Caucasian-associated ancestry cluster.

Trimming removed 3 bases at V and 6 bases at J, with 20 bases between. Germline assignment: CDR1 MNHNY and CDR2 SVGAGI (reference sequence). The CDR3 is 16 residues long. For this clone: What it binds is not known.

Findings and limits, study-wide: DRB1 showed the most TCR associations and HLA-C the fewest in a later analysis, as rates varied by HLA locus. When analyzed later, a missense DCLRE1C variant was found to be linked to TCR beta V- and J-gene trimming. Association with HLA alleles at 0.05 false discovery rate was found for 17,000 or so TCR beta sequences in a later analysis.

PCR employed 60 Vbeta and 13 Jbeta primers. Sequenced by immunoSEQ multiplex PCR; TCRdb stores in-frame clones only, minus some. The sample lists roughly 150,000 clones, roughly four fifths occurring once. This clonotype was obtained from a man younger than 45 in good health and CMV-seronegative. The sample comprised PBMCs. The chain links TRBV6-6 to TRBJ1-1; D is perhaps TRBD1 (5 bases). The CDR3 bases are TGTGCCAGCAGTTATGTGCCAGGAGGCGGGGGTGCTGAAGCTTTCTTT. Encoded protein: CASSYVPGGGGAEAFF.